These 10 T cell receptor beta chains came from one sample sequenced in a study of control samples from healthy donors and cancer patients. The assay was immunoSEQ multiplex PCR, and TCRdb's table has in-frame clones only and misses some. The table lists over 85,000 clones, 85% to 90% of them singletons. The sequencing sample was made of PBMCs. These receptors all come from a woman between 45 and 65 years old with colorectal cancer.

V and J are TRBV2 and TRBJ1-1; D is possibly TRBD1 (6 bases). CDR3 size: 14 residues. V was trimmed by 0 bases and J by 10 bases, leaving 15 bases between them. Germline lookup yields CDR1 SNHLY and CDR2 FYNNEI. CDR3 sequence: CASSEAPGEGGAFF. The CDR3, as DNA: TGTGCCAGCAGTGAAGCGCCAGGGGAAGGTGGAGCTTTCTTT.

Regarding this clone: The DNA is omitted, as the CDR3 cannot be located on it reliably, and the CDR3 follows TCRdb's listing. This chain connects TRBV27 to TRBJ2-3; the table calls TRBD1, which could not be checked here. The CDR3 spans 15 residues, counting both ends. Germline values: CDR1 MNHEY, CDR2 SMNVEV (reference sequence). The CDR3 loop reads CASSSSAGFTDTQYF.

V gene TRBV28 combines with J gene TRBJ2-5; D not resolved. Germline CDR1 is MDHEN and CDR2 is SYDVKM. The ends were cut back, 4 bases at V and 3 bases at J, with 12 bases in the middle. The length of the CDR3 is 14 residues. CDR3 sequence reads: CASSSPGPKETQYF. CDR3 sequence (DNA): TGTGCCAGCAGTTCTCCCGGGCCAAAAGAGACCCAGTACTTC. Supplemented by reference TRBV28 and TRBJ2-5, the full variable domain reads DVKVTQSSRYLVKRTGEKVFLECVQDMDHENMFWYRQDPGLGLRLIYFSYDVKMKEKGDIPEGYSVSREKKERFSLILESASTNQTSMYLCASSSPGPKETQYFGPGTRLLVL.

This chain connects TRBV18 to TRBJ2-2, with D uncertain. Between the trimmed V and J ends, which lost 2 bases and 5 bases, there was a span of 9 bases. Germline V CDR1 and CDR2: KGHSH, LQKENI. The CDR3 has 14 residues. The CDR3 coding sequence is TGTGCCAGCTCACCAGCTTTGGATACCGGGGAGCTGTTTTTT. This encodes CASSPALDTGELFF. Together with reference TRBV18 and TRBJ2-2, the CDR3 gives the full variable domain: NAGVMQNPRHLVRRRGQEARLRCSPMKGHSHVYWYRQLPEEGLKFMVYLQKENIIDESGMPKERFSAEFPKEGPSILRIQQVVRGDSAAYFCASSPALDTGELFFGEGSRLTVL.

The gene calls are TRBV30 and TRBJ1-2; D is unresolved. Germline V gene sequence: CDR1 GTSNPN, CDR2 SVGIG (reference sequence). Trimming removed 2 bases at V and 10 bases at J, with 11 bases between. The CDR3 totals 11 residues. This CDR3 is CAWSWGGVYTF. CDR3 coding DNA: TGTGCCTGGAGTTGGGGTGGGGTCTACACCTTC.

The J gene is TRBJ2-3, the V gene TRBV2; the D gene is possibly TRBD1 (5 bases). The CDR3 length is 12 residues. Germline values: CDR1 SNHLY, CDR2 FYNNEI. V lost 3 bases to trimming and J lost 4 bases, with 5 bases between them. The CDR3 spells CASSDRADTQYF. The CDR3 nucleotides are TGTGCCAGCAGTGACAGGGCAGATACGCAGTATTTT.

V usage is TRBV7-2 and J usage is TRBJ1-5; D not resolved. The CDR3 loop spans 13 amino acids. V was trimmed by 3 bases and J by 4 bases, leaving 7 bases between them. The germline gives CDR1 SGHTA, CDR2 FQGNSA. CDR3 in amino acids: CASSFLYNQPQHF. In DNA, the CDR3 is TGTGCCAGCAGCTTCTTATATAATCAGCCCCAGCATTTT.

The rearrangement joins TRBV14 to TRBJ1-2; D is uncertain. The germline V gene has CDR1 SGHDN and CDR2 FVKESK. Trimming cost V 3 bases and J 1 base, with 12 bases left between them. This CDR3 contains 15 residues. The CDR3 DNA sequence: TGTGCCAGCAGCCAGGGCGGCAGCCGTAACTATGGCTACACCTTC. Its translation: CASSQGGSRNYGYTF.

The CDR3 is CSASRGDQPQHF. The DNA for the CDR3 is TGCAGTGCTAGTCGGGGGGATCAGCCCCAGCATTTT. The chain has TRBV20-1 and TRBJ1-5, with D perhaps TRBD1 (5 bases). Germline V gene data show CDR1 as DFQATT and CDR2 as SNEGSKA (reference sequence). CDR3 length equals 12 residues. V dropped 3 bases and J dropped 5 bases, with 8 bases sitting between them.

V gene TRBV6-6 combines with J gene TRBJ1-2; maybe TRBD1 (5 bases). Trimming pared 6 bases from V and 0 bases from J, leaving 14 bases between. The length of the CDR3 is 15 residues. CDR1 and CDR2 from the germline V gene are MNHNY and SVGAGI (reference sequence). CDR3 residues: CASSDGAKSNYGYTF. CDR3 nucleotides: TGTGCCAGCAGCGACGGGGCGAAATCTAACTATGGCTACACCTTC.